The 8 T cell receptor beta chains in this list originate from one sample, sequenced in a study of blood T cells in healthy people across ages. Then a second PCR, running roughly 7 to 11 cycles, was carried out with a sample-barcoded 5' primer and a J-beta primer mix. Each CDR3 protein gets one entry after TCRdb re-called the 5' RACE reads with MiXCR. The repertoire holds fewer than 950,000 distinct CDR3 sequences, with about 37% as singletons. Sequencing was performed on blood. Every receptor here comes from a man aged 18 to 29 in good health.

The chain couples TRBV7-8 to TRBJ1-1; no clear D gene. From germline, CDR1 is SGHVS and CDR2 FQNEAQ. V dropped 4 bases and J dropped 3 bases, with 9 bases sitting between them. The CDR3 is made up of 13 amino acids. CDR3 sequence reads: CASSSLRDTEAFF. Here the CDR3 DNA reads TGTGCCAGCAGCTCACTTCGGGACACTGAAGCTTTCTTT.

This clonotype was counted at least ten times. The chain is built from TRBV7-2 and TRBJ2-5; the D is unclear. In germline, CDR1 is SGHTA, CDR2 FQGNSA. The CDR3 is 13 amino acids. The germline V and J ends were trimmed by 2 bases and 2 bases, with 6 bases remaining between them. The CDR3 region has the DNA TGTGCCAGCAGCTTATTTGATCAAGAGACCCAGTACTTC. Translation: CASSLFDQETQYF.

Worth noting for this clonotype: Possible read error: a much larger clone is one base away. The chain is built from TRBV29-1 and TRBJ2-3; TRBD1 is a possible D gene (6 bases). CDR3 size: 14 residues. The germline V gene encodes CDR1 SQVTM and CDR2 ANQGSEA. Here the CDR3 reads CSVILTGSTDAQYF. The CDR3, as DNA: TGCAGCGTTATCCTGACAGGTAGCACAGATGCGCAGTATTTT.

This clonotype has only a few counts. The chain links TRBV2 to TRBJ2-2; weak D call: TRBD1 (5 bases). This CDR3 is built from 13 residues. Germline CDR1 SNHLY, CDR2 FYNNEI. Trimming left V 3 bases short and J 6 bases short, with 8 bases between. The CDR3 sequence is CASSEGQPGELFF. CDR3 DNA: TGTGCCAGCAGTGAGGGGCAGCCCGGGGAGCTGTTTTTT.

The sample holds one count of this clonotype. The V gene is TRBV28, the J gene TRBJ1-1; no definite D call. With 5 bases removed from V and 1 base from J, the gap between germline ends came to 14 bases. Germline-derived CDR1 and CDR2 are MDHEN and SYDVKM. The CDR3 extends over 15 amino acids. The CDR3 loop is CASSRNHLENTEAFF. The CDR3 coding sequence is TGTGCCAGCAGTCGAAACCACTTAGAGAACACTGAAGCTTTCTTT.

Only a few counts were recorded for this clonotype. The chain couples TRBV11-2 to TRBJ2-3; D is possibly TRBD1 (5 bases). Germline values: CDR1 SGHAT, CDR2 FQNNGV. The V end lost 1 base, the J end lost 5 bases, and 13 bases lay between the germline ends. The CDR3 is 15 residues long. This CDR3 is CASSLAPAREDTQYF. As DNA, the CDR3 is TGTGCCAGCAGCTTAGCCCCCGCCAGGGAAGATACGCAGTATTTT.

The rearrangement links TRBV25-1 to TRBJ1-6, with TRBD1 identical over 7 bases. In germline, CDR1 is MGHDK, CDR2 SYGVNS. The CDR3 extends over 16 amino acids. The trim removed 3 bases at V and 6 bases at J, leaving 8 bases unmatched. The CDR3 DNA sequence: TGTGCCAGCAGTGATTCGCGAGGACAGGTTAATTCACCCCTCCACTTT. Amino acids: CASSDSRGQVNSPLHF.

Regarding this clonotype: Since a much larger clone is just one base distant, this may be a read error. V gene TRBV7-2 combines with J gene TRBJ2-7, with 7 bases aligning to TRBD1. The germline CDR1 and CDR2 sequences are SGHTA and FQGNSA. The V and J ends lost 2 bases and 7 bases, in that order; junction bases with no gene match: 11. The CDR3 runs 15 residues. The CDR3 is CASSLTTGVYNEQYF. CDR3 bases: TGTGCCAGCAGCTTAACCACAGGGGTATACAATGAGCAGTACTTC.